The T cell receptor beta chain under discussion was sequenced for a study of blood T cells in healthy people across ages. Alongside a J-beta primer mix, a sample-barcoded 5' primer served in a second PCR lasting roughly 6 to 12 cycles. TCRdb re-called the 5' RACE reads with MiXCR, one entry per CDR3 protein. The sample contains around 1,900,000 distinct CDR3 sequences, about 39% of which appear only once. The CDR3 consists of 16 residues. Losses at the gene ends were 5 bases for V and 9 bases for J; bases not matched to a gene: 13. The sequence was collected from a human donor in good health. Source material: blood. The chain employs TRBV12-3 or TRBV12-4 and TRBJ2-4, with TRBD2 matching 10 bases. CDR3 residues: CASSQGASGGLGIQYF. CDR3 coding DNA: TGTGCCAGCAGTCAAGGGGCTAGCGGGGGTCTAGGCATTCAGTACTTC.